This T cell receptor beta chain was profiled in a study of technical replicates of blood from a few donors. The CDR3 has 13 amino acids. The V end lost 3 bases, the J end lost 5 bases, and 11 bases lay between the germline ends. The germline V gene has CDR1 SGHDN and CDR2 FVKESK. Produced via immunoSEQ multiplex PCR; TCRdb's table is partial and in-frame only. The profile shows around 56,000 clones, about 96% of them singletons. This chain links TRBV14 with TRBJ2-7, with D possibly matching TRBD2 (6 bases). Specimen: PBMCs. The clonotype comes from a human donor in good health. Some clones in this sample may be carry-over from other donors' samples. This CDR3 is CASSQRGGHEQYF. The CDR3 region has the DNA TGTGCCAGCAGCCAGCGGGGTGGGCACGAGCAGTACTTC.